One T cell receptor (beta chain) is described in this entry. The antigen is undetermined. The ends were cut back, 5 bases at V and 4 bases at J, with 11 bases in the middle. CDR3 length equals 13 residues. The table came from immunoSEQ multiplex PCR; TCRdb's copy has only in-frame clones and leaves some out. The table records roughly 100,000 clones, about 87% of them present only once. This entry is derived from a study of T cell responses to AZD1222 COVID-19 vaccine. Study-level results: Spike-wide coverage was observed for vaccine-associated CD4 TCRs, with dominant responses at 160-218 and 743-854. The study identified only five or six AZD1222 recipients as seropositive at baseline. Two doses of AZD1222 preceded a rise in Spike-specific TCR breadth and depth.

This clonotype was sampled from an adult in good health. Here the sequenced sample was peripheral blood, taken on day 0 of AZD1222 vaccination. J is TRBJ2-5 and V is TRBV12-3 or TRBV12-4; D perhaps matches TRBD1 (5 bases). For the CDR3, the DNA is TGTGCCAGCAGTCAGGGTCCTGGAGAGACCCAGTACTTC. Protein product: CASSQGPGETQYF.